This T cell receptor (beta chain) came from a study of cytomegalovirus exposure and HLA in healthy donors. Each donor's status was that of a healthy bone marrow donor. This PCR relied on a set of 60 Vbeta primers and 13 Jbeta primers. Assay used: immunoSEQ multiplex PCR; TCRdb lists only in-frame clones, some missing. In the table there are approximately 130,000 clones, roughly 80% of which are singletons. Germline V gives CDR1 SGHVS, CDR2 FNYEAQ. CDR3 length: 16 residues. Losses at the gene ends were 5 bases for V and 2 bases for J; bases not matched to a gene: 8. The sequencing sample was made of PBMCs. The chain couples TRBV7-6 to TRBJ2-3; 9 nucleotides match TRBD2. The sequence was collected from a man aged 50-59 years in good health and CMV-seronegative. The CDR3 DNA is TGTGCCAGCAGCCCGACTAGCGGTACGATCACAGATACGCAGTATTTT. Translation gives CASSPTSGTITDTQYF.